Below, one TCR beta chain is given with its context. The assay was immunoSEQ multiplex PCR, and TCRdb's table has in-frame clones only and misses some. The data show fewer than 95,000 clones, with under 95% seen just once and over 4% held by the top ten. The germline CDR1 and CDR2 sequences are SGHAT and FQNNGV. V was cut by 5 bases and J by 8 bases, with 12 bases left in between. The CDR3 runs to 12 residues. The sample is drawn from a study of T cells in localized non-small cell lung cancer. The sample in question was PBMCs, obtained before any cancer treatment. The clonotype comes from a woman aged 35 to 69 with stage II squamous cell lung carcinoma. The V call is TRBV11-2, the J call TRBJ1-1; D uncertain. CDR3 sequence (DNA): TGTGCCAGCAGCCAACGACCCCAAGAAGCTTTCTTT. Its translation is CASSQRPQEAFF.